The sequence of this T cell receptor (beta chain) was determined in a study of neurological immune-mediated disorders. This clonotype is medium-sized within its sample. Its antigen is not known. Germline lookup yields CDR1 SGHRS and CDR2 YFSETQ. V trimming: 3 bases; J trimming: 0 bases; junction bases outside the gene matches: 2. This CDR3 spans 15 amino acids. The team produced cDNA through 5'RACE using 10-nucleotide random UMIs. Using its own MiXCR run on the 5' RACE reads, TCRdb lists one record per CDR3 protein. Of around 66,000 distinct CDR3 sequences in the sample, approximately 4.6% are singletons; the top ten hold over 2%. Study-level results: In HTLV-1-associated myelopathy, TCR clonal expansion was greatest, whereas multiple sclerosis had the least, falling below healthy controls. The multiple sclerosis repertoire cluster had no clinical or MRI feature associated with it.

This TCR was sampled from a woman aged 70-85 years with multiple sclerosis. The chain links TRBV5-1 to TRBJ2-2; 7 bases agree with TRBD1. Sample: PBMCs. The chain's CDR3 is CASSSGQSNTGELFF. In nucleotides, the CDR3 is TGCGCCAGCAGCTCGGGACAGTCGAACACCGGGGAGCTGTTTTTT.